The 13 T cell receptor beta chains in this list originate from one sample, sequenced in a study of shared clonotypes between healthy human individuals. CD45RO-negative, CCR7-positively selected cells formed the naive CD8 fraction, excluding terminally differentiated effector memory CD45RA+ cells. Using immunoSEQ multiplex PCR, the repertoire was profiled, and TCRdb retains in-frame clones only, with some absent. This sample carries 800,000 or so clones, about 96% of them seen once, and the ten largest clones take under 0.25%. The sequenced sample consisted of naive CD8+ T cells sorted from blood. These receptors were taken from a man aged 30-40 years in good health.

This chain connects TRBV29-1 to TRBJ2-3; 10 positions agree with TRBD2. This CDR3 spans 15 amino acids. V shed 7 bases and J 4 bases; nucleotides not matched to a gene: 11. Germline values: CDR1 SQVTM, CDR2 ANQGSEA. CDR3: CSAYLAGVGPDTQYF. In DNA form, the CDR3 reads TGCAGCGCCTACCTAGCGGGAGTGGGCCCAGATACGCAGTATTTT.

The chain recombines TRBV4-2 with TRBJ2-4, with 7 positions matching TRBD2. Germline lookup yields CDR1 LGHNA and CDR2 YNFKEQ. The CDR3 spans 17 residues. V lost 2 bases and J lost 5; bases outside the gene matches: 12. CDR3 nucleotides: TGTGCCAGCAGCCAACCCCGGGGAGGGAGAGGGGAAAACATTCAGTACTTC. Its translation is CASSQPRGGRGENIQYF.

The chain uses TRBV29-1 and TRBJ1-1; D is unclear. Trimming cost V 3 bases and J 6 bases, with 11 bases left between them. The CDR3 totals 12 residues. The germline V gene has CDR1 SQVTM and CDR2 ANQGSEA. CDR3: CSVEGRSAEAFF. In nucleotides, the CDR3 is TGCAGCGTTGAGGGGAGGAGCGCTGAAGCTTTCTTT.

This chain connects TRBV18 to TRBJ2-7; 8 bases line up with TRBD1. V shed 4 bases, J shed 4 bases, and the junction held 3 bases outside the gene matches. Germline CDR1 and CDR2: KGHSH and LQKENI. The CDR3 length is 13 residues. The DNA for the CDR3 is TGTGCCAGCTCACTCGACAGGGGATACGAGCAGTACTTC. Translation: CASSLDRGYEQYF.

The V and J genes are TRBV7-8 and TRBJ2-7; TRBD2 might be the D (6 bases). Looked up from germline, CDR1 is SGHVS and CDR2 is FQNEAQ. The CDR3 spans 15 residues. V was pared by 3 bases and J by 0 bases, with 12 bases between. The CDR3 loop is CASSLGGVSSYEQYF. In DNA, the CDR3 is TGTGCCAGCAGCTTGGGCGGGGTGAGCTCCTACGAGCAGTACTTC.

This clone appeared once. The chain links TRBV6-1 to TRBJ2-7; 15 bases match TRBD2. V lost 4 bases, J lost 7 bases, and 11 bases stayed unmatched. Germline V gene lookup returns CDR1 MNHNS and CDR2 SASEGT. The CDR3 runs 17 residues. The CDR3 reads CASSGGLAGGPWQEQYF. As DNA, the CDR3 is TGTGCCAGCAGTGGCGGACTAGCGGGAGGGCCCTGGCAGGAGCAGTACTTC.

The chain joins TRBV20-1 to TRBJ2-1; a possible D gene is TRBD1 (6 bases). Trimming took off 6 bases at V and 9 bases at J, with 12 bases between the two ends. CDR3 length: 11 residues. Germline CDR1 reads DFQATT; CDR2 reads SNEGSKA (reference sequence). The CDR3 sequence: CSARQVAEQFF. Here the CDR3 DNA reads TGCAGTGCCCGACAGGTGGCTGAGCAGTTCTTC.

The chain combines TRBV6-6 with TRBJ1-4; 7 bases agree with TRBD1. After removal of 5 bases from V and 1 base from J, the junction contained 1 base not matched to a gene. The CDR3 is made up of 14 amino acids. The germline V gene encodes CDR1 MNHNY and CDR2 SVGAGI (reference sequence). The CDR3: CASSTGETNEKLFF. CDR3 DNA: TGTGCCAGCAGTACAGGGGAAACTAATGAAAAACTGTTTTTT.

In DNA form, the CDR3 reads TGTGCCAGCAGTGAAGCGGTGACAGATACGCAGTATTTT. Translating it yields CASSEAVTDTQYF. The chain recombines TRBV2 with TRBJ2-3; no firm D call. This CDR3 comprises 13 residues. The ends were cut back, 0 bases at V and 3 bases at J, with 4 bases in the middle. The V gene's germline CDR1 is SNHLY and CDR2 FYNNEI.

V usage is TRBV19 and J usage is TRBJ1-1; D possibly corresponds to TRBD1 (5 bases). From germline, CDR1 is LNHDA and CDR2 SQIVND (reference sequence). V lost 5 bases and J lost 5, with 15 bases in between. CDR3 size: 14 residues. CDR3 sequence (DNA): TGTGCCAGTAGTCCTAAGGTGGAGGGGACTGAAGCTTTCTTT. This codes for CASSPKVEGTEAFF.

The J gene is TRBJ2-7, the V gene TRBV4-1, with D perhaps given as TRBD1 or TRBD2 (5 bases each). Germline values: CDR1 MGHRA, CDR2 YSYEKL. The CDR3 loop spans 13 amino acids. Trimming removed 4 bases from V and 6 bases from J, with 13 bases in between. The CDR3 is CASSPGASSEQYF. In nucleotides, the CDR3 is TGCGCCAGCAGCCCCGGGGCCAGCAGCGAGCAGTACTTC.

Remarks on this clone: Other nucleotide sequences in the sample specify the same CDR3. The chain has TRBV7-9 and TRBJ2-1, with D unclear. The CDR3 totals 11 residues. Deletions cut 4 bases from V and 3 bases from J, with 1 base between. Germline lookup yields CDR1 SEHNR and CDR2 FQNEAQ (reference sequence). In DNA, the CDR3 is TGTGCCAGCAGCTACTACAATGAGCAGTTCTTC. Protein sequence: CASSYYNEQFF.

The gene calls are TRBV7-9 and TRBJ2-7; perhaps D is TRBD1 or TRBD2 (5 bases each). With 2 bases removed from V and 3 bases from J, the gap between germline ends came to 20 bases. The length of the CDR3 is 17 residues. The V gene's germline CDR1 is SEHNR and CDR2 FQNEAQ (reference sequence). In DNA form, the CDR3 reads TGTGCCAGCAGCTTATGGGGAGAGACAGTGGCTCTCTACGAGCAGTACTTC. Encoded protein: CASSLWGETVALYEQYF.